The rows below give T cell receptor beta chains drawn from one sample of a study of Ad26.COV2.S vaccination and SARS-CoV-2 variants. Method: immunoSEQ multiplex PCR; TCRdb's copy keeps in-frame clones and lacks some. The sample records about 480,000 clones, roughly nine tenths being singletons. The material was peripheral blood, obtained in a trial of Ad26.COV2.S vaccine versus placebo. Receptor source: a person aged 18 to 59 who received the Ad26.COV2.S COVID-19 vaccine or a placebo. Both conserved end residues are part of each CDR3. The D gene is left open where the match is weak. Expanded clones are given a class, and other clones once, few, many or no size at all.

>TRBJ1-1|15|TRBV28|TRBD1|NA
CASSLGTGMNTEAFF
TGTGCCAGCAGTCTAGGGACAGGGATGAACACTGAAGCTTTCTTT
>TRBJ2-5|15|TRBV29-1|NA|NA
CSVGKSGIPRETQYF
TGCAGCGTGGGCAAATCGGGCATCCCCCGGGAGACCCAGTACTTC
>TRBJ2-7|12|TRBV15|NA|NA
CATSRDWDEQYF
TGTGCCACCAGCAGAGATTGGGACGAGCAGTACTTC
>TRBJ2-6|15|TRBV2|NA|NA
CASSDDRPGANVLTF
TGTGCCAGCAGTGATGACAGACCTGGGGCCAACGTCCTGACTTTC
>TRBJ2-5|17|TRBV18|TRBD2|NA
CASSPALTSGDQETQYF
TGTGCCAGCTCACCTGCTTTGACTAGCGGAGACCAAGAGACCCAGTACTTC
>TRBJ2-1|11|TRBV27|NA|NA
CASSSPQGQFF
TGTGCCAGCAGTTCCCCACAAGGGCAGTTCTTC
>TRBJ1-2|17|TRBV4-2|TRBD1|NA
CASSQNTGAAANYGYTF
TGTGCCAGCAGCCAAAACACAGGGGCGGCCGCGAACTATGGCTACACCTTC
>TRBJ1-6|14|TRBV7-9|NA|NA
CASSVDSRNSPLHF
TGTGCCAGCAGCGTCGACAGTCGTAATTCACCCCTCCACTTT
>TRBJ1-4|15|TRBV7-2|NA|few
CASSPTGSLNEKLFF
TGTGCCAGCAGTCCTACCGGGAGTCTGAATGAAAAACTGTTTTTT
>TRBJ2-1|15|TRBV4-2|TRBD2|NA
CASRVGTSGYDEQFF
TGTGCCAGCAGGGTGGGGACTAGCGGGTACGATGAGCAGTTCTTC
>TRBJ1-6|14|TRBV9|NA|NA
CASSVTGNRSPLHF
TGTGCCAGCAGCGTAACAGGGAATCGTTCACCCCTCCACTTT
>TRBJ1-1|14|TRBV28|NA|NA
CASRATGGNTEAFF
TGTGCCAGCAGGGCCACTGGGGGGAACACTGAAGCTTTCTTT
>TRBJ1-2|12|TRBV6-1|NA|NA
CASSERDAGYTF
TGTGCCAGCAGTGAACGGGACGCTGGCTACACCTTC
>TRBJ1-5|13|TRBV20-1|NA|NA
CSASVGRDQPQHF
TGCAGTGCTAGTGTGGGGAGAGATCAGCCCCAGCATTTT
>TRBJ1-1|13|TRBV7-9|NA|once
CASSLGEYTEAFF
TGTGCCAGCAGCTTAGGAGAATACACTGAAGCTTTCTTT
>TRBJ2-1|13|TRBV18|NA|NA
CASSPHSAGEQFF
TGTGCCAGCTCACCACACTCCGCTGGGGAGCAGTTCTTC
>TRBJ2-1|15|TRBV27|NA|NA
CASSLRTESYNEQFF
TGTGCCAGCAGTTTAAGGACAGAGTCCTACAATGAGCAGTTCTTC
>TRBJ2-3|14|TRBV30|TRBD2|NA
CAWSALAGADTQYF
TGTGCCTGGAGTGCCCTAGCGGGAGCTGATACGCAGTATTTT
>TRBJ2-5|14|TRBV2|TRBD1|NA
CASRGWDSQETQYF
TGTGCCAGCAGAGGATGGGACAGCCAAGAGACCCAGTACTTC
>TRBJ1-5|14|TRBV28|NA|few
CASSLLGGSQPQHF
TGTGCCAGCAGTTTATTGGGGGGGTCGCAGCCCCAGCATTTT
>TRBJ2-1|15|TRBV3-1/TRBV3-2|NA|NA
CASSQDHGGGNEQFF
TGTGCCAGCAGCCAAGATCACGGGGGTGGCAATGAGCAGTTCTTC
>TRBJ1-5|17|TRBV7-8|TRBD1|NA
CASSFLTGTGGNQPQHF
TGTGCCAGCAGCTTTCTAACCGGGACAGGGGGCAATCAGCCCCAGCATTTT
>TRBJ2-7|15|TRBV5-6|NA|NA
CASSFLRKLLDEQYF
TGTGCCAGCAGCTTTTTAAGGAAGCTTCTCGACGAGCAGTACTTC
>TRBJ2-1|14|TRBV27|TRBD2|NA
CASRPRLAGSEQFF
TGTGCCAGCCGCCCGAGACTAGCGGGCTCTGAGCAGTTCTTC
>TRBJ2-7|12|TRBV5-1|NA|NA
CASGRTAYEQYF
TGCGCCAGCGGGAGGACGGCGTATGAGCAGTACTTC
>TRBJ2-2|12|TRBV7-2|NA|NA
CASSPYTGELFF
TGTGCCAGCAGCCCTTACACCGGGGAGCTGTTTTTT
>TRBJ2-1|16|TRBV7-2|NA|NA
CASSLAPASSYNEQFF
TGTGCCAGCAGCTTAGCCCCGGCAAGCTCCTACAATGAGCAGTTCTTC
>TRBJ2-2|16|TRBV11-1|NA|NA
CASSLGDWTNTGELFF
TGTGCCAGCAGCTTAGGGGACTGGACGAACACCGGGGAGCTGTTTTTT
>TRBJ2-7|11|TRBV28|NA|NA
CASSLRDEQYF
TGTGCCAGCAGTTTAAGAGACGAGCAGTACTTC
>TRBJ1-2|15|TRBV7-2|TRBD1|NA
CASSLAWTGYYGYTF
TGTGCCAGCAGCTTAGCGTGGACAGGATACTATGGCTACACCTTC
>TRBJ2-3|14|TRBV5-1|NA|NA
CASSSPSGADTQYF
TGCGCCAGCAGCTCACCCTCGGGCGCAGATACGCAGTATTTT
>TRBJ1-2|14|TRBV7-9|NA|NA
CASSLGPGVSGYTF
TGTGCCAGCAGCTTGGGGCCAGGGGTATCGGGCTACACCTTC
>TRBJ1-1|16|TRBV19|NA|NA
CASSIGGDQGRAEAFF
TGTGCCAGTAGTATAGGCGGGGATCAGGGTAGAGCGGAAGCTTTCTTT
>TRBJ2-5|12|TRBV18|TRBD1|NA
CASSPNDRGQYF
TGTGCCAGCTCCCCTAACGACAGGGGGCAGTACTTC
>TRBJ2-1|15|TRBV28|NA|NA
CASSSRLGSYNEQFF
TGTGCCAGCAGTTCCCGACTAGGTTCCTACAATGAGCAGTTCTTC
>TRBJ2-1|20|TRBV6-2/TRBV6-3|TRBD2|NA
CASSRTSGRVSAGSYNEQFF
TGTGCCAGCAGCCGAACTAGCGGGAGGGTTTCGGCTGGGTCCTACAATGAGCAGTTCTTC
>TRBJ2-5|10|TRBV28|NA|NA
CASREETQYF
TGTGCCAGCAGGGAAGAGACCCAGTACTTC
>TRBJ2-6|18|TRBV7-2|TRBD1|NA
CASSLVGQAFSGANVLTF
TGTGCCAGCAGCTTAGTGGGACAGGCGTTCTCTGGGGCCAACGTCCTGACTTTC
>TRBJ2-3|16|TRBV11-2|NA|NA
CASSLGRQGSTDTQYF
TGTGCCAGCAGCTTAGGTCGGCAGGGTAGCACAGATACGCAGTATTTT
>TRBJ2-3|15|TRBV28|NA|NA
CASSPITSPTDTQYF
TGTGCCAGCAGTCCCATCACTTCCCCCACAGATACGCAGTATTTT
>TRBJ2-5|14|TRBV5-4|TRBD2|NA
CASSFGLAGETQYF
TGTGCCAGCAGCTTTGGCCTAGCGGGAGAGACCCAGTACTTC
>TRBJ2-7|17|TRBV4-3|TRBD2|NA
CASSRGPGAGGKYEQYF
TGCGCCAGCAGCCGAGGACCGGGGGCGGGAGGAAAATACGAGCAGTACTTC
>TRBJ1-4|15|TRBV7-3|NA|NA
CASSPTGARPEKLFF
TGTGCCAGCAGCCCTACGGGGGCACGGCCTGAAAAACTGTTTTTT
>TRBJ1-1|17|TRBV18|NA|NA
CASSRPGNFLMNTEAFF
TGTGCCAGCTCGAGGCCAGGGAACTTTCTCATGAACACTGAAGCTTTCTTT
>TRBJ2-2|15|TRBV6-5|NA|NA
CASSAGPSNTGELFF
TGTGCCAGCAGCGCCGGGCCTTCGAACACCGGGGAGCTGTTTTTT
>TRBJ1-2|11|TRBV2|NA|NA
CASGRGVGYTF
TGTGCCAGCGGTAGGGGGGTCGGCTACACCTTC
>TRBJ1-3|14|TRBV11-3|NA|once
CASSLAPSSDTIYF
TGTGCCAGCAGCTTAGCCCCCTCGTCGGACACCATATATTTT
>TRBJ1-2|13|TRBV6-6|NA|NA
CASSYSRNYGYTF
TGTGCCAGCAGTTACTCGCGGAACTATGGCTACACCTTC
>TRBJ1-1|18|TRBV5-1|TRBD1|NA
CASSLAGTGGGRNTEAFF
TGCGCCAGCAGCTTGGCCGGGACAGGGGGCGGAAGGAACACTGAAGCTTTCTTT
>TRBJ1-2|17|TRBV28|TRBD1|NA
CASSLVTTGDPNYGYTF
TGTGCCAGCAGTTTAGTTACGACAGGGGACCCTAACTATGGCTACACCTTC
>TRBJ2-1|18|TRBV10-3|TRBD2|NA
CAISEGTSGRMVYNEQFF
TGTGCCATCAGTGAGGGGACTAGCGGGAGAATGGTCTACAATGAGCAGTTCTTC
>TRBJ1-2|11|TRBV29-1|TRBD1|few
CSGKQGSGYTF
TGCAGCGGTAAACAGGGGTCTGGCTACACCTTC
>TRBJ2-7|16|TRBV28|NA|NA
CASSRGWQNYSYEQYF
TGTGCCAGCAGTAGGGGGTGGCAGAATTACTCCTACGAGCAGTACTTC